These T cell receptor beta chains were read from a single sample in a study of blood T cell repertoires in COVID-19. Only in-frame clones appear in the TCRdb table, and some are missing; sequencing was by immunoSEQ multiplex PCR. The top ten clones hold 2.9% of a sample with 250,000 to 350,000 clones, approximately 89% of them seen once. The sample was PBMCs or T cells enriched from blood (not recorded which). These receptors were obtained from a woman aged 45-65 years who had been exposed to COVID-19. Both conserved end residues are part of each CDR3. D genes are given only for firm matches. Clone size, where shown, is once, few, many, or a class for clones that have expanded.

J gene: TRBJ1-3
clone size: -
D gene: -
V gene: TRBV7-2
CDR3 protein: CASKKSPGDGNTIYF
CDR3 DNA: TGTGCCAGCAAAAAGTCTCCGGGAGATGGAAACACCATATATTTT

J gene: TRBJ1-5
clone size: -
D gene: TRBD1
V gene: TRBV7-9
CDR3 protein: CASSLGQNNQPQHF
CDR3 DNA: TGTGCCAGCAGCCTGGGACAGAATAATCAGCCCCAGCATTTT

J gene: TRBJ2-1
clone size: -
D gene: -
V gene: TRBV28
CDR3 protein: CASTYLVGGEQFF
CDR3 DNA: TGTGCCAGCACCTACCTCGTCGGCGGTGAGCAGTTCTTC

J gene: TRBJ1-6
clone size: once
D gene: -
V gene: TRBV7-2
CDR3 protein: CASSSTGTYNSPLHF
CDR3 DNA: TGTGCCAGCAGCTCAACCGGGACCTATAATTCACCCCTCCACTTT

J gene: TRBJ2-3
clone size: -
D gene: TRBD2
V gene: TRBV5-8
CDR3 protein: CASSLAGPPDTQYF
CDR3 DNA: TGTGCCAGCAGCTTAGCGGGGCCGCCAGATACGCAGTATTTT

J gene: TRBJ2-2
clone size: -
D gene: TRBD1
V gene: TRBV18
CDR3 protein: CASSQGQVDTGELFF
CDR3 DNA: TGTGCCAGCTCCCAGGGACAGGTGGACACCGGGGAGCTGTTTTTT

J gene: TRBJ1-6
clone size: few
D gene: -
V gene: TRBV11-2
CDR3 protein: CASSLGTANSPLHF
CDR3 DNA: TGTGCCAGCAGCTTAGGGACAGCTAATTCACCCCTCCACTTT

J gene: TRBJ1-6
clone size: few
D gene: TRBD1
V gene: TRBV27
CDR3 protein: CASRDRGRPNNSPLHF
CDR3 DNA: TGTGCCAGCAGAGACAGGGGGCGGCCTAATAATTCACCCCTCCACTTT

J gene: TRBJ2-5
clone size: -
D gene: -
V gene: TRBV3-1/TRBV3-2
CDR3 protein: CASSPDRQETQYF
CDR3 DNA: TGTGCCAGCAGCCCGGACAGACAAGAGACCCAGTACTTC

J gene: TRBJ1-5
clone size: -
D gene: -
V gene: TRBV7-9
CDR3 protein: CASSLYFDTPGMGQPQHF
CDR3 DNA: TGTGCCAGCAGCTTATATTTCGACACTCCAGGGATGGGTCAGCCCCAGCATTTT

J gene: TRBJ1-2
clone size: -
D gene: -
V gene: TRBV2
CDR3 protein: CASSERGGYDYGYTF
CDR3 DNA: TGTGCCAGCAGTGAAAGGGGGGGCTATGACTATGGCTACACCTTC

J gene: TRBJ2-7
clone size: -
D gene: -
V gene: TRBV27
CDR3 protein: CASSFRGGSGFYEQYF
CDR3 DNA: TGTGCCAGCAGTTTTAGGGGGGGTAGCGGGTTCTACGAGCAGTACTTC

J gene: TRBJ1-2
clone size: -
D gene: TRBD1
V gene: TRBV7-2
CDR3 protein: CASSNYGQGDGYTF
CDR3 DNA: TGTGCCAGCAGCAACTACGGACAGGGTGATGGCTACACCTTC

J gene: TRBJ1-5
clone size: -
D gene: -
V gene: TRBV30
CDR3 protein: CAWGTALANQPQHF
CDR3 DNA: TGTGCCTGGGGTACCGCGTTAGCCAATCAGCCCCAGCATTTT

J gene: TRBJ2-7
clone size: -
D gene: TRBD1
V gene: TRBV28
CDR3 protein: CASSFQGTEYSYEQYF
CDR3 DNA: TGTGCCAGCAGTTTTCAAGGGACAGAATACTCCTACGAGCAGTACTTC

J gene: TRBJ2-6
clone size: -
D gene: -
V gene: TRBV5-8
CDR3 protein: CASSSRLGVNSGANVLTF
CDR3 DNA: TGTGCCAGCAGCAGCCGACTAGGAGTCAACTCTGGGGCCAACGTCCTGACTTTC

J gene: TRBJ2-1
clone size: -
D gene: TRBD1
V gene: TRBV13
CDR3 protein: CASTNGGQGGHEQFF
CDR3 DNA: TGTGCCAGCACAAACGGAGGACAGGGGGGCCATGAGCAGTTCTTC

J gene: TRBJ1-3
clone size: -
D gene: -
V gene: TRBV2
CDR3 protein: CASSDLGQGLSGNTIYF
CDR3 DNA: TGTGCCAGCAGTGATTTAGGTCAGGGGCTCTCTGGAAACACCATATATTTT

J gene: TRBJ1-3
clone size: few
D gene: -
V gene: TRBV11-2
CDR3 protein: CASSPSGGNTIYF
CDR3 DNA: TGTGCCAGCAGCCCCTCAGGAGGAAACACCATATATTTT

J gene: TRBJ2-7
clone size: -
D gene: TRBD1
V gene: TRBV11-2
CDR3 protein: CASSSYGTGVYEQYF
CDR3 DNA: TGTGCCAGCAGCTCTTACGGGACAGGGGTTTACGAGCAGTACTTC

J gene: TRBJ2-1
clone size: -
D gene: TRBD2
V gene: TRBV11-2
CDR3 protein: CASSLDPSGGNEQFF
CDR3 DNA: TGTGCCAGCAGCTTAGATCCTAGCGGGGGGAATGAGCAGTTCTTC

J gene: TRBJ1-6
clone size: -
D gene: TRBD1
V gene: TRBV7-2
CDR3 protein: CASSLGTGLVGSPLHF
CDR3 DNA: TGTGCCAGCAGCTTGGGGACAGGGTTGGTAGGTTCACCCCTCCACTTT

J gene: TRBJ1-2
clone size: -
D gene: -
V gene: TRBV7-8
CDR3 protein: CASSLARGIPHGYTF
CDR3 DNA: TGTGCCAGCAGCTTGGCGCGGGGGATCCCTCATGGCTACACCTTC

J gene: TRBJ2-2
clone size: -
D gene: TRBD2
V gene: TRBV9
CDR3 protein: CASSEAGGDNTGELFF
CDR3 DNA: TGTGCCAGCAGCGAGGCCGGGGGGGATAACACCGGGGAGCTGTTTTTT

J gene: TRBJ2-3
clone size: -
D gene: TRBD1
V gene: TRBV30
CDR3 protein: CAWSGGTGRQSDTQYF
CDR3 DNA: TGTGCCTGGAGCGGAGGGACAGGGAGGCAGTCAGATACGCAGTATTTT

J gene: TRBJ2-7
clone size: -
D gene: TRBD1
V gene: TRBV5-1
CDR3 protein: CASSQTGSEWKQYF
CDR3 DNA: TGCGCCAGCAGCCAGACAGGGTCGGAATGGAAGCAGTACTTC

J gene: TRBJ1-3
clone size: few
D gene: TRBD1
V gene: TRBV28
CDR3 protein: CASSLPTGPGNTIYF
CDR3 DNA: TGTGCCAGCAGCCTCCCGACAGGGCCTGGAAACACCATATATTTT

J gene: TRBJ2-3
clone size: -
D gene: TRBD1
V gene: TRBV7-9
CDR3 protein: CASSPRDRNTQYF
CDR3 DNA: TGTGCCAGCAGCCCCCGGGACAGAAATACGCAGTATTTT

J gene: TRBJ2-1
clone size: few
D gene: TRBD2
V gene: TRBV2
CDR3 protein: CANGGANEQFF
CDR3 DNA: TGTGCCAACGGGGGGGCCAATGAGCAGTTCTTC

J gene: TRBJ2-7
clone size: -
D gene: -
V gene: TRBV11-3
CDR3 protein: CASSQGGSYEQYF
CDR3 DNA: TGTGCCAGCAGCCAGGGAGGCTCCTACGAGCAGTACTTC

J gene: TRBJ2-3
clone size: -
D gene: -
V gene: TRBV9
CDR3 protein: CASSVASTSTDTQYF
CDR3 DNA: TGTGCCAGCAGCGTAGCGAGCACTAGCACAGATACGCAGTATTTT

J gene: TRBJ2-3
clone size: once
D gene: -
V gene: TRBV5-8
CDR3 protein: CASSFYSTDTQYF
CDR3 DNA: TGTGCCAGCAGCTTCTACAGCACAGATACGCAGTATTTT

J gene: TRBJ1-1
clone size: few
D gene: TRBD1
V gene: TRBV19
CDR3 protein: CASRWTGSNTEAFF
CDR3 DNA: TGTGCCAGTCGATGGACAGGGTCAAACACTGAAGCTTTCTTT

J gene: TRBJ1-1
clone size: -
D gene: -
V gene: TRBV28
CDR3 protein: CASTTLYMNTEAFF
CDR3 DNA: TGTGCCAGCACAACACTATACATGAACACTGAAGCTTTCTTT

J gene: TRBJ2-7
clone size: once
D gene: TRBD1
V gene: TRBV27
CDR3 protein: CASAQGATYEQYF
CDR3 DNA: TGTGCCAGCGCACAGGGGGCAACCTACGAGCAGTACTTC

J gene: TRBJ1-2
clone size: few
D gene: -
V gene: TRBV3-1/TRBV3-2
CDR3 protein: CASSQGPTRTENYGYTF
CDR3 DNA: TGTGCCAGCAGCCAGGGCCCAACCAGGACAGAAAACTATGGCTACACCTTC

J gene: TRBJ2-2
clone size: -
D gene: -
V gene: TRBV19
CDR3 protein: CASSIVGTRNTGELFF
CDR3 DNA: TGTGCCAGTAGTATAGTAGGGACAAGGAACACCGGGGAGCTGTTTTTT

J gene: TRBJ1-5
clone size: -
D gene: -
V gene: TRBV18
CDR3 protein: CASSPGNFLGFNQPQHF
CDR3 DNA: TGTGCCAGCTCACCCGGGAACTTTTTGGGCTTCAATCAGCCCCAGCATTTT

J gene: TRBJ2-7
clone size: -
D gene: TRBD1
V gene: TRBV6-5
CDR3 protein: CASSQRQGGHYEQYF
CDR3 DNA: TGTGCCAGCAGCCAGAGACAGGGGGGCCACTACGAGCAGTACTTC

J gene: TRBJ2-1
clone size: -
D gene: -
V gene: TRBV5-1
CDR3 protein: CASSSGGTAYEQFF
CDR3 DNA: TGCGCCAGCAGCTCAGGGGGGACTGCGTATGAGCAGTTCTTC

J gene: TRBJ1-5
clone size: -
D gene: TRBD1
V gene: TRBV6-1
CDR3 protein: CASSVTGAAANQPQHF
CDR3 DNA: TGTGCCAGCAGTGTTACAGGGGCCGCCGCCAATCAGCCCCAGCATTTT

J gene: TRBJ1-2
clone size: -
D gene: TRBD1
V gene: TRBV5-4
CDR3 protein: CASSYTGDYGYTF
CDR3 DNA: TGTGCCAGCAGCTACACAGGGGATTATGGCTACACCTTC

J gene: TRBJ2-5
clone size: -
D gene: TRBD2
V gene: TRBV19
CDR3 protein: CASSPSGVPEAQYF
CDR3 DNA: TGTGCCAGTAGCCCTAGCGGGGTCCCGGAGGCCCAGTACTTC

J gene: TRBJ2-7
clone size: -
D gene: -
V gene: TRBV6-2/TRBV6-3
CDR3 protein: CASSYLGQSYEQYF
CDR3 DNA: TGTGCCAGCAGTTACCTAGGACAGTCCTACGAGCAGTACTTC

J gene: TRBJ1-1
clone size: once
D gene: -
V gene: TRBV11-2
CDR3 protein: CASSSRFQLLGGNTEAFF
CDR3 DNA: TGTGCCAGCAGCTCTCGATTCCAACTTCTCGGGGGAAACACTGAAGCTTTCTTT

J gene: TRBJ1-5
clone size: -
D gene: -
V gene: TRBV24-1
CDR3 protein: CATQTGNNQPQHF
CDR3 DNA: TGTGCCACCCAGACGGGGAACAATCAGCCCCAGCATTTT

J gene: TRBJ2-5
clone size: -
D gene: TRBD1
V gene: TRBV5-5
CDR3 protein: CASSSTGEETQYF
CDR3 DNA: TGTGCCAGCAGCTCGACAGGGGAAGAGACCCAGTACTTC

J gene: TRBJ2-7
clone size: -
D gene: TRBD2
V gene: TRBV4-2
CDR3 protein: CASSQKTSGGSYEQYF
CDR3 DNA: TGTGCCAGCAGCCAGAAAACTAGCGGGGGCTCCTACGAGCAGTACTTC

J gene: TRBJ1-2
clone size: -
D gene: TRBD1
V gene: TRBV3-1/TRBV3-2
CDR3 protein: CASSQYGQGASYGYTF
CDR3 DNA: TGTGCCAGCAGCCAATACGGACAGGGGGCCTCCTATGGCTACACCTTC

J gene: TRBJ1-1
clone size: -
D gene: TRBD1
V gene: TRBV27
CDR3 protein: CASSLLRDRNTEAFF
CDR3 DNA: TGTGCCAGCAGTCTCCTCCGGGACAGGAACACTGAAGCTTTCTTT

J gene: TRBJ1-6
clone size: -
D gene: -
V gene: TRBV14
CDR3 protein: CASSQVGNSPLHF
CDR3 DNA: TGTGCCAGCAGCCAGGTCGGGAATTCACCCCTCCACTTT

J gene: TRBJ1-4
clone size: -
D gene: -
V gene: TRBV27
CDR3 protein: CASSHGGAGEKLFF
CDR3 DNA: TGTGCCAGCAGTCATGGGGGGGCGGGTGAAAAACTGTTTTTT